This T cell receptor (beta chain) appears in the sequencing data of a study of T-cell reconstitution after alpha-beta-depleted transplantation in children. The germline V gene encodes CDR1 SGHAT and CDR2 FQNNGV. The CDR3 has 17 residues. V lost 0 bases to trimming and J lost 5 bases; unmatched junction nucleotides: 11. The authors prepared the TCRbeta library with unique molecular identifiers. TCRdb ran MiXCR on the PCR reads and lists one entry per CDR3 protein. The sample has 440,000 or so distinct CDR3 sequences; around 9.9% are singletons. The V call is TRBV11-2, the J call TRBJ1-2; TRBD1 aligns across 8 bases. This TCR derives from a human donor who donated a stem cell graft to a child with acute myeloid leukemia. The sample consisted of PBMCs from the stem cell graft donor, taken from the stem cell graft. The CDR3 region is CASSLEAVRGRGYGYTF. The CDR3 nucleotides are TGTGCCAGCAGCTTAGAAGCAGTCAGGGGGCGCGGGTATGGCTACACCTTC. Based on the CDR3 plus reference TRBV11-2 and TRBJ1-2, the full variable domain is EAGVAQSPRYKIIEKRQSVAFWCNPISGHATLYWYQQILGQGPKLLIQFQNNGVVDDSQLPKDRFSAERLKGVDSTLKIQPAKLEDSAVYLCASSLEAVRGRGYGYTFGSGTRLTVV.